Reported below is one T cell receptor beta chain. No antigen is known for it. Base qualities were left out, and no much larger clone turns up one base away. The source of the sample is a study of blood T cell repertoires in COVID-19 (dated by TCRdb to 2019 to 2021). In the study overall: Samples from collaborators originated in the United States, Italy and Spain and spanned both the acute and convalescent phases of COVID-19. The prospective study material was composed of cDNA or gDNA derived from T cells, B-cell-depleted T cells, or PBMCs. Subjects who had been exposed to COVID-19, were actively infected with it, or had recovered from it provided the deeply sampled blood TCRbeta repertoires that made up the dataset. The repertoires were released in a freely available public database intended as a resource for research on the immune response to SARS-CoV-2. The samples were drawn from two sources: the first 160 participants of the ongoing ImmuneRACE study, and 950 to 1,500 subjects contributed by 6 global collaborators. Sample metadata almost always included a de-identified subject ID, COVID-19 status, age in years and sex. Where available, HLA class I and class II types were taken from metadata supplied by the sample provider and were not determined by assay-based typing.

Summary of the overall study and its limitations: The quantity of clinical and demographic metadata differed by source and by participant and was supplied without curation.

TCRbeta CDR3 regions were amplified from genomic DNA using the immunoSEQ Assay, a bias-controlled multiplex PCR. The source study handled its data this way. The number of nucleated cells in each sample was estimated from the amplification of reference gene primers within the assay. To quantify the absolute abundance of each unique TCRbeta CDR3 rearrangement, sequence reads were collapsed and filtered. Productive Simpson clonality was computed per sample as the square root of Simpson's diversity index over productive rearrangements. Not all clones reach the TCRdb copy of this immuneACCESS table, which keeps in-frame sequences only. Checked studies attribute under half of the gap to unresolved V genes and leave the rest unexplained. V and J calls and clone size are given by that table; D and trimming were obtained from the DNA. In this sample the table shows about 120,000 clones, roughly 90% of which occur a single time. The ten largest clones capture more than 3% of the sample.

The CDR3 runs 15 residues from the cysteine to the phenylalanine. The DNA shown is the 45-base CDR3, in frame from base 1. Per the germline V gene (reference sequence), DFQATT is the CDR1 and SNEGSKA is the CDR2. The trim is 3 bases for V and 3 bases for J, with a gap of 15 bases between the germline ends. Whole blood was collected in K2EDTA tubes by collaborating institutions according to the institutions' own protocols. For TCRbeta analysis, collaborator samples were shipped as frozen whole blood, as isolated PBMCs, or as DNA extracted from either sample type. The chain is made from TRBV20-1 and TRBJ2-1; a tentative D call is TRBD1 (6 bases match). This TCR derives from a man between 45 and 60 years old with active COVID-19. Sequencing used peripheral blood. Here is the DNA: TGCAGTGCTAGTTCCGCGACAGGCTACTACAATGAGCAGTTCTTC. Translated, this is CSASSATGYYNEQFF.